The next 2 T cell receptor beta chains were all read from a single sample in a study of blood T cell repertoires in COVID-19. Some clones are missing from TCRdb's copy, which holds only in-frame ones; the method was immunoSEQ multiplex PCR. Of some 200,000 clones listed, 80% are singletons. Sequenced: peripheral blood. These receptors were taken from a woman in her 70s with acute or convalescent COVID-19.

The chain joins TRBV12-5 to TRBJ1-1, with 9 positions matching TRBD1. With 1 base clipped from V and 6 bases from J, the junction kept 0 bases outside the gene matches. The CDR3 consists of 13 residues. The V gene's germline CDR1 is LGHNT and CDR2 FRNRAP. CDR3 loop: CASGLGTGAEAFF. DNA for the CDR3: TGTGCTAGTGGTTTGGGGACAGGGGCTGAAGCTTTCTTT.

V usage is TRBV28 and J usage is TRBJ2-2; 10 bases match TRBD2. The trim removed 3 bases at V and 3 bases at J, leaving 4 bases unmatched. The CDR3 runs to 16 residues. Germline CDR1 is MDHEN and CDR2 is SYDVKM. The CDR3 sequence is CASSFSAGGYTGELFF. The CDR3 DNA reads TGTGCCAGCAGTTTCTCAGCGGGAGGGTACACCGGGGAGCTGTTTTTT.